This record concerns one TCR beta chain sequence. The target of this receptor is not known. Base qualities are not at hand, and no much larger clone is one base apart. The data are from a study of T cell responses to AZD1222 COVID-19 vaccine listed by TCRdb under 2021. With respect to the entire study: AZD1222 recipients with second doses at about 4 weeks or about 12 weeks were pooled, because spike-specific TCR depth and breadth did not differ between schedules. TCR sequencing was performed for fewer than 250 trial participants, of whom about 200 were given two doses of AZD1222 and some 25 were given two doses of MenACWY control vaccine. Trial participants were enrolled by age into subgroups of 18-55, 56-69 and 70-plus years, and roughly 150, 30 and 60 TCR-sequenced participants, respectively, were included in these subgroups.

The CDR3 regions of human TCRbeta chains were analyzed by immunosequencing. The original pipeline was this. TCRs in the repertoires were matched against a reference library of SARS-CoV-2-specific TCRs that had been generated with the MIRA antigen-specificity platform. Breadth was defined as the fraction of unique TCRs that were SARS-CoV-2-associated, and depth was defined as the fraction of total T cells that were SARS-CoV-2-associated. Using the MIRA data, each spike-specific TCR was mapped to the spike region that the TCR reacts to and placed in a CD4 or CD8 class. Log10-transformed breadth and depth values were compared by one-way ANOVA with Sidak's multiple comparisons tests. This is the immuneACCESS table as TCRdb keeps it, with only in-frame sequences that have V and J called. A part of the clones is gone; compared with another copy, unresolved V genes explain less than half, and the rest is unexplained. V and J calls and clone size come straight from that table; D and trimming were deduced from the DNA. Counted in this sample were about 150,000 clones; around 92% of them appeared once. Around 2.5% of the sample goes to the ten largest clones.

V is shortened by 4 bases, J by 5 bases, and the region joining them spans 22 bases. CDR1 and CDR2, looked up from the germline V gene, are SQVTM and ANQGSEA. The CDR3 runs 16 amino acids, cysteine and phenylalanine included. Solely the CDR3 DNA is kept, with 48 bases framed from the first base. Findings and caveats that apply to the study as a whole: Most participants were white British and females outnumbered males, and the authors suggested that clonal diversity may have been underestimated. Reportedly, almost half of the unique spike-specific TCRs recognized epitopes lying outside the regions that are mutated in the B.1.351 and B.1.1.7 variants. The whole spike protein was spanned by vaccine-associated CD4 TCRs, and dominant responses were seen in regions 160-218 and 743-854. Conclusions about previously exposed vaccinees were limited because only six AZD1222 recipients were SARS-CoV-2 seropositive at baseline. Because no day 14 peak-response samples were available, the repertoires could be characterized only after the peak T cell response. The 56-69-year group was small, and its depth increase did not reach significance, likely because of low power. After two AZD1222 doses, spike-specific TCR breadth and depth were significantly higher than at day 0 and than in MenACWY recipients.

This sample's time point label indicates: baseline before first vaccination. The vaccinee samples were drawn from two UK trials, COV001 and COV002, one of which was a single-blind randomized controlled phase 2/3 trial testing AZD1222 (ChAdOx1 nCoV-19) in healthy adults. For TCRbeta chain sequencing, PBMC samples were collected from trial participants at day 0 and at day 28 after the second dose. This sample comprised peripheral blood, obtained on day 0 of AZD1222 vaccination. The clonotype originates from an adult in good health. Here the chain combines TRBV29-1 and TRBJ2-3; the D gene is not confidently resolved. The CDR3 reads CSVVPDVTLTLDTQYF. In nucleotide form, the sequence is TGCAGCGTTGTACCCGACGTGACTCTCACATTAGATACGCAGTATTTT.